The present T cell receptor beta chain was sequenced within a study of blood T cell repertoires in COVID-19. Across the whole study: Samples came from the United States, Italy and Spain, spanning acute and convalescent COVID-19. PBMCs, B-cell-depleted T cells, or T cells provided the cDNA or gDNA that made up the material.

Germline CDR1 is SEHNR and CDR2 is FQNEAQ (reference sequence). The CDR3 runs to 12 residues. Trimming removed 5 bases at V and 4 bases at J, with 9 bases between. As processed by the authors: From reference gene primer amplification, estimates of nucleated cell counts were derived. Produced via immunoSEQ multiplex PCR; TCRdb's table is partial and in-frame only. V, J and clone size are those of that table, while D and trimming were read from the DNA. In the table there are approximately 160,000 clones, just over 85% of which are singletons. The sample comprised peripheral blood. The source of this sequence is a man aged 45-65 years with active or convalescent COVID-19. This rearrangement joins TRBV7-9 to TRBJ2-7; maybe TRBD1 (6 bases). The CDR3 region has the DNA TGTGCCAGCAGCCTAAGGGGGTACGAGCAGTACTTC. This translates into CASSLRGYEQYF.